What follows are 30 T cell receptor beta chains derived from one specimen sequenced in a study of shared clonotypes between healthy human individuals. Measured with immunoSEQ multiplex PCR; TCRdb has only the in-frame clones, and not every one. The sample contains roughly 2.1 million clones, around 93% of which appear only once. Terminally differentiated effector memory CD45RA+ cells were left out of the naive CD8 fraction, which was CD45RO-negative and positively selected for CCR7. The specimen was naive CD8+ T cells from PBMCs. The receptors come from a man in his late teens or twenties in good health. Some clones in this sample may be carry-over from other donors' samples.

The V and J genes are TRBV15 and TRBJ2-1; TRBD2 aligns across 10 bases. CDR3 length: 15 residues. CDR1 and CDR2 (germline): LNHNV, YYDKDF (reference sequence). The trim removed 3 bases at V and 5 bases at J, leaving 4 bases unmatched. The CDR3 sequence: CATSSLAGVDNEQFF. In DNA form, the CDR3 reads TGTGCCACCAGCAGTCTAGCGGGAGTAGACAATGAGCAGTTCTTC.

Note on this clone: Other DNA sequences in this sample translate to the same CDR3. The rearrangement uses TRBV27 and TRBJ2-3; unclear D gene. Germline loops: CDR1 MNHEY, CDR2 SMNVEV (reference sequence). This CDR3 spans 16 amino acids. Between the trimmed V and J ends, which lost 1 base and 1 base, there was a span of 12 bases. In DNA, the CDR3 is TGTGCCAGCAGTTTATTATTAGGGCAGGGCACAGATACGCAGTATTTT. Amino acids: CASSLLLGQGTDTQYF.

The genes are TRBV25-1 and TRBJ2-1, with 7 bases matching TRBD2. The germline V gene has CDR1 MGHDK and CDR2 SYGVNS. This CDR3 contains 17 residues. V shed 0 bases, J shed 8 bases, and the junction held 13 bases outside the gene matches. The CDR3 loop reads CASSEYIREVERDEQFF. For the CDR3, the DNA is TGTGCCAGCAGTGAATATATTCGGGAGGTCGAACGGGATGAGCAGTTCTTC.

The chain has TRBV9 and TRBJ2-1; D gene uncertain. CDR3 length: 18 amino acids. Looked up from germline, CDR1 is SGDLS and CDR2 is YYNGEE. Between the trimmed V and J ends, which lost 0 bases and 0 bases, there was a span of 16 bases. The CDR3 DNA is TGTGCCAGCAGCGTAGGGACCCCGCGCGGTAGCTCCTACAATGAGCAGTTCTTC. Translating gives CASSVGTPRGSSYNEQFF.

This chain connects TRBV7-3 to TRBJ2-7; the D gene is possibly TRBD1 (7 bases). This CDR3 spans 15 amino acids. The germline V gene has CDR1 SGHTA and CDR2 FQGTGA. The ends were cut back, 2 bases at V and 1 base at J, with 12 bases in the middle. Written as DNA, the CDR3 is TGTGCCAGCAGCTTAGATCAGGGGGGTTCCTACGAGCAGTACTTC. Its protein product is CASSLDQGGSYEQYF.

This rearrangement joins TRBV18 to TRBJ1-1; no definite D call. This CDR3 spans 15 amino acids. Trimming shortened V by 0 bases and J by 1 base, and 9 bases separated the two germline ends. Germline CDR1 is KGHSH and CDR2 is LQKENI. The DNA for the CDR3 is TGTGCCAGCTCACCACCCAACACCCCGAACACTGAAGCTTTCTTT. Encoded protein: CASSPPNTPNTEAFF.

The V gene is TRBV15, the J gene TRBJ2-2; D not certain. CDR1 LNHNV and CDR2 YYDKDF come from the germline V gene (reference sequence). Trimming cost V 7 bases and J 2 bases, with 11 bases left between them. CDR3 length: 14 residues. This CDR3 reads CATTQDTNTGELFF. The CDR3 DNA is TGTGCCACCACCCAGGATACAAACACCGGGGAGCTGTTTTTT.

The V gene is TRBV7-9, the J gene TRBJ2-1, with 7 bases identical to TRBD1. The V gene's germline CDR1 is SEHNR and CDR2 FQNEAQ (reference sequence). The J segment lost 7 bases and the V segment lost 4 bases, leaving 10 bases of the junction unmatched. The CDR3 extends over 15 amino acids. The CDR3 protein is CASSSRQGAGNEQFF. The CDR3 DNA reads as TGTGCCAGCAGCTCCCGACAGGGAGCAGGTAATGAGCAGTTCTTC.

This clone was recorded only once. The chain combines TRBV7-9 with TRBJ1-3, with 7 positions matching TRBD1. Germline V gives CDR1 SEHNR, CDR2 FQNEAQ (reference sequence). The CDR3 contains 17 residues. With V trimmed by 5 bases and J by 7 bases, 17 bases remained unmatched. CDR3 region: CASSHSQTGIFGNTIYF. CDR3 nucleotides: TGTGCCAGCAGCCATTCCCAGACAGGGATTTTCGGTAACACCATATATTTT.

The rearrangement uses TRBV28 and TRBJ1-1; D is uncertain. Germline loops: CDR1 MDHEN, CDR2 SYDVKM. V was trimmed by 8 bases and J by 0 bases, leaving 7 bases between them. The CDR3 is made up of 12 amino acids. CDR3 nucleotides: TGTGCCAGCTGCTTCATGAACACTGAAGCTTTCTTT. This codes for CASCFMNTEAFF.

Concerning this clone itself: This specimen includes other DNA sequences encoding the same CDR3. The rearrangement uses TRBV2 and TRBJ1-5; no clear D gene. The CDR3 has 12 amino acids. Trimming stripped 0 bases from V and 4 bases from J, with 1 base between. The V gene's germline CDR1 is SNHLY and CDR2 FYNNEI. The CDR3 DNA reads TGTGCCAGCAGTGAAGCGAATCAGCCCCAGCATTTT. It codes for CASSEANQPQHF.

This clone has more than one count but fewer than ten. The rearrangement joins TRBV5-6 to TRBJ1-1, with TRBD1 matching over 7 bases. Trimming at V came to 1 base and at J to 1 base, leaving 1 base not matched to a gene. CDR1 and CDR2 from the germline V gene are SGHDT and YYEEEE. The length of the CDR3 is 14 residues. This CDR3 is CASSLWTGNTEAFF. The CDR3 DNA follows: TGTGCCAGCAGCTTGTGGACAGGGAACACTGAAGCTTTCTTT. The variable domain in full, completed from reference TRBV5-6 and TRBJ1-1, reads DAGVTQSPTHLIKTRGQQVTLRCSPKSGHDTVSWYQQALGQGPQFIFQYYEEEERQRGNFPDRFSGHQFPNYSSELNVNALLLGDSALYLCASSLWTGNTEAFFGQGTRLTVV.

The chain joins TRBV12-2 to TRBJ2-7; the table assigns TRBD2, which was not confirmed against the DNA. TRBV12-2 is shown as a pseudogene. The CDR3 consists of 9 residues. The CDR3 DNA sequence: TGTGCACAACGGGGGGAGCAGTACTTC. Translating gives CAQRGEQYF.

This chain connects TRBV4-1 to TRBJ1-2; 7 positions match TRBD1. Unmatched junction bases numbered 4, after V lost 0 bases and J lost 0 bases. The CDR3 runs to 16 residues. Germline V gene sequence: CDR1 MGHRA, CDR2 YSYEKL. CDR3 sequence (DNA): TGCGCCAGCAGCCAAGATGTGGGACAGTCTAACTATGGCTACACCTTC. It specifies CASSQDVGQSNYGYTF.

V gene TRBV9 combines with J gene TRBJ2-7; 9 bases are shared with TRBD1. The germline V gene has CDR1 SGDLS and CDR2 YYNGEE. This CDR3 is 15 amino acids long. Trimming cost V 0 bases and J 5 bases; bases outside gene matches: 6. CDR3 DNA sequence: TGTGCCAGCAGCGTAGAAGGGACAGGGAGGAACGAGCAGTACTTC. Translation gives CASSVEGTGRNEQYF.

The chain combines TRBV7-9 with TRBJ2-7; D tentatively reads TRBD1 or TRBD2 (5 bases each). From germline, CDR1 is SEHNR and CDR2 FQNEAQ (reference sequence). Trimming left V 4 bases short and J 7 bases short, with 8 bases between. The CDR3 has 11 residues. The CDR3 loop reads CASSWGTEQYF. The DNA for the CDR3 is TGTGCCAGCAGCTGGGGGACGGAGCAGTACTTC. Full variable domain (remainder filled in from reference TRBV7-9 and TRBJ2-7): DTGVSQNPRHKITKRGQNVTFRCDPISEHNRLYWYRQTLGQGPEFLTYFQNEAQLEKSRLLSDRFSAERPKGSFSTLEIQRTEQGDSAMYLCASSWGTEQYFGPGTRLTVT.

The V and J genes are TRBV4-3 and TRBJ2-7, with D perhaps TRBD2 (5 bases). The V gene lost 3 bases and the J gene lost 3 bases, with 12 bases spanning the gap. The CDR3 runs 14 residues. CDR1 and CDR2 from the germline V gene are LGHNA and YSLEER. The CDR3, as DNA: TGCGCCAGCAGCCAGACCGCCGGGATCTACGAGCAGTACTTC. Translation gives CASSQTAGIYEQYF.

DNA for the CDR3: TGCGCCAGCAGCCAGCCCCCGCAAAGGAATGAGCAGTTCTTC. Translating it yields CASSQPPQRNEQFF. The rearrangement uses TRBV4-1 and TRBJ2-1; D uncertain. The ends were cut back, 3 bases at V and 7 bases at J, with 13 bases in the middle. Germline V lookup: CDR1 MGHRA, CDR2 YSYEKL. This CDR3 region has 14 residues.

A single count supports this clone. The V gene is TRBV7-3, the J gene TRBJ2-7, with a tentative D call TRBD2 (5 bases). The germline V gene encodes CDR1 SGHTA and CDR2 FQGTGA. The CDR3 covers 12 residues. V lost 7 bases to trimming and J lost 3 bases, with 10 bases between them. The CDR3 loop reads CASNTRDYEQYF. DNA of the CDR3: TGTGCCAGCAATACTAGGGACTACGAGCAGTACTTC. The entire variable domain, with the rest obtained from reference TRBV7-3 and TRBJ2-7, is as follows: GAGVSQTPSNKVTEKGKYVELRCDPISGHTALYWYRQSLGQGPEFLIYFQGTGAADDSGLPNDRFFAVRPEGSVSTLKIQRTERGDSAVYLCASNTRDYEQYFGPGTRLTVT.

The chain recombines TRBV6-6 with TRBJ2-7; TRBD1 or TRBD2 may be the D gene (5 bases each). Germline V lookup: CDR1 MNHNY, CDR2 SVGAGI (reference sequence). V was trimmed by 2 bases and J by 2 bases, leaving 10 bases between them. This CDR3 is built from 14 residues. The CDR3 DNA follows: TGTGCCAGCAGTTACGGGAGACAGACCTACGAGCAGTACTTC. Translating it yields CASSYGRQTYEQYF.

This clone appeared a single time. The V call is TRBV15, the J call TRBJ2-1; the match to TRBD2 covers 10 bases. CDR1 and CDR2 from the germline V gene are LNHNV and YYDKDF (reference sequence). Trimming removed 3 bases from V and 7 bases from J; junction bases left unmatched: 9. The CDR3 runs 16 residues. This CDR3 is CATSSGLLAGRNEQFF. CDR3 sequence (DNA): TGTGCCACCAGCAGTGGGTTACTAGCGGGGCGGAATGAGCAGTTCTTC. The whole variable domain, filled in from reference TRBV15 and TRBJ2-1, reads DAMVIQNPRYQVTQFGKPVTLSCSQTLNHNVMYWYQQKSSQAPKLLFHYYDKDFNNEADTPDNFQSRRPNTSFCFLDIRSPGLGDTAMYLCATSSGLLAGRNEQFFGPGTRLTVL.

The rearrangement uses TRBV27 and TRBJ1-3; D gene uncertain. The CDR3 extends over 14 amino acids. The germline V and J ends were trimmed by 2 bases and 3 bases, with 8 bases remaining between them. CDR1 and CDR2 from the germline V gene are MNHEY and SMNVEV (reference sequence). The CDR3 loop is CASSLMGFGNTIYF. In nucleotides, the CDR3 is TGTGCCAGCAGTTTAATGGGTTTTGGAAACACCATATATTTT.

The chain combines TRBV6-5 with TRBJ2-7, with 9 bases lining up with TRBD1. Trimming cost V 6 bases and J 1 base; bases outside gene matches: 7. CDR3 length: 15 amino acids. Germline values: CDR1 MNHEY, CDR2 SVGAGI. CDR3 region: CASRSGTGNSYEQYF. The CDR3 nucleotides read TGTGCCAGCAGGTCCGGGACAGGGAATTCCTACGAGCAGTACTTC.

This rearrangement joins TRBV13 to TRBJ2-7, with D unresolved. This CDR3 has 14 residues. The V end was cut by 4 bases, the J end by 0 bases, with 10 bases between. The V gene's germline CDR1 is PRHDT and CDR2 FYEKMQ (reference sequence). CDR3: CASSWRSSSYEQYF. DNA of the CDR3: TGTGCCAGCAGCTGGCGGTCCAGCTCCTACGAGCAGTACTTC.

This CDR3 reads CASSFKPPGLAATSTDTQYF. The CDR3 nucleotides read TGTGCCAGCAGTTTTAAGCCACCGGGACTAGCGGCCACTAGCACAGATACGCAGTATTTT. The rearrangement links TRBV7-8 to TRBJ2-3, with 11 bases matching TRBD2. Trimming took 6 bases from V and 0 from J; bases not matched to a gene: 17. This CDR3 is built from 20 residues. Looked up from germline, CDR1 is SGHVS and CDR2 is FQNEAQ. The full variable domain, with the rest looked up from reference TRBV7-8 and TRBJ2-3, is GAGVSQSPRYKVAKRGQDVALRCDPISGHVSLFWYQQALGQGPEFLTYFQNEAQLDKSGLPSDRFFAERPEGSVSTLKIQRTQQEDSAVYLCASSFKPPGLAATSTDTQYFGPGTRLTVL.

V and J are TRBV27 and TRBJ2-1, with TRBD2 matching 7 bases. Germline CDR1 reads MNHEY; CDR2 reads SMNVEV (reference sequence). V was clipped by 5 bases and J by 8 bases; unmatched bases: 12. The CDR3 is made up of 15 amino acids. CDR3 DNA sequence: TGTGCCAGCAGTACCCTCCCGGGAGGAATAGATGAGCAGTTCTTC. Protein: CASSTLPGGIDEQFF.

The rearrangement joins TRBV14 to TRBJ1-4; possibly TRBD1 for D (5 bases). CDR3 size: 15 residues. Trimming removed 0 bases from V and 4 bases from J, with 9 bases in between. Germline loops: CDR1 SGHDN, CDR2 FVKESK. The CDR3 region has the DNA TGTGCCAGCAGCCAAGATGCGGGGGTTAATGAAAAACTGTTTTTT. Translated: CASSQDAGVNEKLFF.

The CDR3 DNA follows: TGCAGCGTTGTTCAACCCCCCTCCTACGAGCAGTACTTC. Encoded protein: CSVVQPPSYEQYF. The V gene is TRBV29-1, the J gene TRBJ2-7; D is unclear. This CDR3 region has 13 residues. Germline CDR1 is SQVTM and CDR2 is ANQGSEA. V was shortened by 4 bases and J by 0 bases, with 10 bases between the two germline ends.

The V and J genes are TRBV19 and TRBJ1-1, with D perhaps TRBD1 (5 bases). The V gene lost 0 bases and the J gene lost 4 bases, with 12 bases spanning the gap. The CDR3 runs to 15 residues. Germline V CDR1 and CDR2: LNHDA, SQIVND (reference sequence). The CDR3 DNA follows: TGTGCCAGTAGTATAGATCTGGGGCCAGGCACTGAAGCTTTCTTT. Translated: CASSIDLGPGTEAFF.

A note on this clone: The sample carries other DNA sequences with the same CDR3. The chain is built from TRBV27 and TRBJ2-1; D is perhaps TRBD2 (5 bases). CDR1 is MNHEY and CDR2 is SMNVEV in the germline V gene (reference sequence). The CDR3 has 15 amino acids. V was clipped by 3 bases and J by 0 bases, with 9 bases between them. CDR3 coding DNA: TGTGCCAGCAGTTTTCGAGGGAGCTCCTACAATGAGCAGTTCTTC. This gives the protein CASSFRGSSYNEQFF.